Following are 10 T cell receptor beta chains from one sample sequenced in a study of cytomegalovirus exposure and HLA in healthy donors. PCR used 60 Vbeta primers and 13 Jbeta primers. Libraries were prepared by immunoSEQ multiplex PCR; TCRdb keeps only in-frame clonotypes and omits some of them. The data hold 110,000 or so clones, with 65% to 90% observed a single time. The sequencing sample was made of PBMCs. These receptors all stem from a man aged 25 to 45 in good health and CMV-seropositive.

This chain joins TRBV5-6 and TRBJ2-7; 8 bases map to TRBD1. Germline assignment: CDR1 SGHDT and CDR2 YYEEEE. CDR3 length: 14 amino acids. Trimming at V came to 7 bases and at J to 5 bases, leaving 11 bases not matched to a gene. The CDR3 loop is CASGPGGLTDEQYF. DNA of the CDR3: TGTGCCAGCGGGCCAGGGGGCCTCACCGACGAGCAGTACTTC.

The gene calls are TRBV27 and TRBJ2-3, with 16 positions matching TRBD2. The germline CDR1 and CDR2 sequences are MNHEY and SMNVEV (reference sequence). CDR3 length equals 18 residues. Trimming at V came to 4 bases and at J to 6 bases, leaving 10 bases not matched to a gene. The CDR3 reads CASSSLTGLAGGGDTQYF. CDR3 nucleotide sequence: TGTGCCAGCAGTTCACTCACGGGACTAGCGGGGGGGGGCGATACGCAGTATTTT.

The genes are TRBV5-4 and TRBJ2-7; 10 bases match TRBD2. Germline V gives CDR1 SGHNT, CDR2 YYREEE (reference sequence). The trim removed 4 bases at V and 0 bases at J, leaving 10 bases unmatched. The CDR3 spans 17 residues. DNA of the CDR3: TGTGCCAGCAGCCCGGGAATAGCGGGGGGCACCTCCTACGAGCAGTACTTC. It specifies CASSPGIAGGTSYEQYF.

This clone was counted a single time. This sequence joins TRBV7-9 and TRBJ1-4; TRBD1 might be the D (6 bases). CDR1 is SEHNR, CDR2 FQNEAQ, per germline (reference sequence). The CDR3 loop spans 16 amino acids. V shed 1 base and J shed 8 bases, with 17 bases lying between them. DNA of the CDR3: TGTGCCAGCAGCTTAGTATCTGGCAGGGGAAGCGAAAAACTGTTTTTT. Its translation: CASSLVSGRGSEKLFF.

The gene calls are TRBV5-4 and TRBJ2-3; 12 bases map to TRBD2. With 4 bases clipped from V and 2 bases from J, the junction kept 5 bases outside the gene matches. Germline V gene sequence: CDR1 SGHNT, CDR2 YYREEE (reference sequence). The length of the CDR3 is 16 residues. This chain's CDR3 is CASSRRLAGVTDTQYF. In DNA, the CDR3 is TGTGCCAGCAGCCGCCGACTAGCGGGGGTCACAGATACGCAGTATTTT.

The chain couples TRBV7-9 to TRBJ2-1; 13 bases line up with TRBD2. This CDR3 is 15 amino acids long. Germline V lookup: CDR1 SEHNR, CDR2 FQNEAQ (reference sequence). J was trimmed by 8 bases and V by 4 bases; bases with no gene match: 5. CDR3 residues: CASSSGTSGEYEQFF. CDR3 nucleotides: TGTGCCAGCAGCTCCGGGACTAGCGGGGAATATGAGCAGTTCTTC.

As to this clone: The same CDR3 can be traced to other DNA sequences in this sample. V and J are TRBV30 and TRBJ1-3; 7 bases are a match to TRBD1. J lost 1 base, V lost 3 bases, and 3 bases had no gene match. This CDR3 region has 14 residues. Germline V gene sequence: CDR1 GTSNPN, CDR2 SVGIG (reference sequence). The CDR3 sequence: CAWSQTGSGNTIYF. DNA for the CDR3: TGTGCCTGGAGCCAGACAGGGTCTGGAAACACCATATATTTT.

A single count supports this clone. The gene calls are TRBV6-5 and TRBJ1-1; 7 bases map to TRBD1. The CDR3 covers 14 residues. Germline CDR1 is MNHEY and CDR2 is SVGAGI. With V trimmed by 6 bases and J by 4 bases, 8 bases remained unmatched. The CDR3 reads CASRPQQGSTEAFF. The DNA for the CDR3 is TGTGCCAGCAGGCCCCAACAGGGGAGCACTGAAGCTTTCTTT.

Comments on this clone: One end of the junction is discordant with germline, which a read error may explain. This chain links TRBV7-7 with TRBJ2-3, with 8 bases lining up with TRBD2. Germline V lookup: CDR1 SSHAT, CDR2 FNYEAQ (reference sequence). This CDR3 is 14 amino acids long. The CDR3 loop reads CASSRSGGGDTQYF. The CDR3, as DNA: TGTGCTAGCAGCCGGAGCGGGGGTGGAGATACGCAGTATTTT.

This rearrangement joins TRBV25-1 to TRBJ1-6; D might be TRBD1 (6 bases). Germline CDR1 reads MGHDK; CDR2 reads SYGVNS. Trimming removed 3 bases from V and 5 bases from J, with 14 bases in between. The CDR3 loop spans 16 amino acids. CDR3 in DNA: TGTGCCAGCAGTGAGACCGGGACACTTGATAATTCACCCCTCCACTTT. It codes for CASSETGTLDNSPLHF.